Sequencing of this T cell receptor beta chain was carried out in a study of early T cells in non-severe SARS-CoV-2 infection. This clonotype was counted a few times. Its specificity is unknown. Individual cDNA molecules were tagged with unique molecular identifiers, the study reported. One entry per CDR3 protein results from TCRdb running MiXCR on the 5' RACE reads. The sample lists fewer than 65,000 distinct CDR3 sequences; about 7.7% were seen once. Findings and limits, study-wide: Database matching using VDJdb favored anti-spike CD8 responses, with private and CD4 specificities left missing.

The source is an adult who was a healthcare worker with PCR-confirmed SARS-CoV-2 infection or an uninfected control (not recorded which). The starting material was whole blood, obtained at baseline.

The CDR3 here is CASSLRANSYEQYF. In DNA, the CDR3 is TGTGCCAGCAGTTTGAGGGCTAACAGCTACGAGCAGTACTTC. V is TRBV12-3 or TRBV12-4 and J is TRBJ2-7; perhaps TRBD2 as D (5 bases). Trimming shortened V by 3 bases and J by 3 bases, and 12 bases separated the two germline ends. The CDR3 runs to 14 residues.